This TCR beta chain came from a study of T cells in Graves' hyperthyroidism and ophthalmopathy. For the study at large: The initial diagnosis was the point when peripheral blood was collected, ahead of any treatment.

Template material for amplifying TCR beta CDR3 regions consisted of RNA transcripts. Using the HTBI primer set, a first-round RT-PCR was run on the TCR CDR3. TCRdb re-derived calls from the multiplex PCR reads in MiXCR, one entry per CDR3 protein. The table lists about 840,000 distinct CDR3 sequences, 35% to 40% of them singletons. For this clonotype: A much bigger clone sits one base away, suggesting this may be a read error.

Graves' hyperthyroidism without ophthalmopathy progression within 18 months was termed stable. Those with hyperthyroidism were 18 to 65 years old, newly diagnosed, and ill for under 2 months. V lost 4 bases, J lost 7 bases, and 10 bases lay in between. Germline V lookup: CDR1 DFQATT, CDR2 SNEGSKA (reference sequence). The CDR3 runs 11 residues. What was sequenced was blood. J is TRBJ2-5 and V is TRBV20-1; a weak D match, TRBD2 (5 bases). This TCR derives from a man in his late teens or twenties with Graves' hyperthyroidism. The CDR3: CSAIDEGTQYF. In DNA, the CDR3 is TGCAGTGCTATAGATGAGGGGACCCAGTACTTC.